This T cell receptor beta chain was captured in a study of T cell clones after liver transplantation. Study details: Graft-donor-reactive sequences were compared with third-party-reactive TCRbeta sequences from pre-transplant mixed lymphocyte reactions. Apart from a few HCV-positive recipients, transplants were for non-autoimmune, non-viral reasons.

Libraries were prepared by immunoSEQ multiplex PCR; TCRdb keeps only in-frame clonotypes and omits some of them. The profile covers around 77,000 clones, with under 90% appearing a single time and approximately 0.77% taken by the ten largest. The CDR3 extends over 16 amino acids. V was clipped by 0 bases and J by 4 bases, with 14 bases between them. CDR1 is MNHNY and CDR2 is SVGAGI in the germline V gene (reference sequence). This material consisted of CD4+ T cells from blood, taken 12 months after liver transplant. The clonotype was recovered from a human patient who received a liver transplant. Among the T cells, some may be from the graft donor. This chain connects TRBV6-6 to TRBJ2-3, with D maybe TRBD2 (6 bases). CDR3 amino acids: CASSYSAGTQADTQYF. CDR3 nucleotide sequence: TGTGCCAGCAGTTACTCCGCCGGGACTCAAGCAGATACGCAGTATTTT.